What follows describes a single T cell receptor beta chain. What antigen it recognizes has not been identified. Base qualities are not recorded, but no much larger clone differs from it by a single base. Libraries came from 5' RACE. Sequencing instrument: Illumina HiSeq 2500. A second 7 to 11 cycle PCR used a sample-barcoded 5' primer and a J-beta primer mix. A template-switch 5' adaptor carrying 12 random nucleotides introduced a unique molecular identifier onto each TCR beta cDNA molecule. Each sample yielded at least 3 million CDR3-containing paired-end reads. The Mint cDNA synthesis kit, primed by a TRBC-specific oligonucleotide, was used to synthesize first-strand cDNA from all RNA. After uracil-DNA glycosylase treatment, a first 18-cycle PCR used universal primers M1SS and BC2_uni_R on all cDNA. Per the authors' processing: Each sample was normalized by randomly selecting 1 million high-quality reads, each carrying a distinct molecular identifier. Reads with shared molecular identifiers were discarded instead of being binned into consensus sequences. MiTCR, run with a Q25 quality threshold and the strictest error-elimination algorithm, handled CDR3 identification, clonotype clustering and error correction. A nonparametric unseen species model using Euler transformation provided a lower-bound estimate of total TCR beta diversity. TCRdb handled the public reads itself, with Q25 trimming in fastp and clone calling in MiXCR, and kept productive beta chains. Rows are combined by CDR3 protein, so each entry shows the most common genes and DNA. TCRdb, not the authors, supplied the V and J calls. The sample has 450,000 to 700,000 distinct CDR3 sequences on record, 27% of them singletons. The ten most abundant clones make up around 20% of the sample.

The data originate from a study of blood T cells in healthy people across ages (dated by TCRdb to the mid-2010s). For context, the study as a whole: Template switching captured roughly one uniquely barcoded TCR beta cDNA molecule per two T cells in model experiments. For two donors (one aged 18 to 30 and one aged 80 or older), the study analyzed two additional independent replicas of 1 million unique cDNA reads from the same blood draw. The study measured age-related changes in TCR beta repertoire diversity using deep sequencing normalized with unique cDNA molecular identifiers. The donors were split into four age groups: young (average around 16 years), middle-aged (about 40), aged (more than 60) and long-lived (approximately 89). Donors of different ages were randomly distributed across sequencing lanes to avoid experimental bias. Here is what the overall study found, with its caveats: There was a strong correlation between observed TCR beta diversity and the percentage of naive T cells measured by flow cytometry. Total diversity estimates from one million sequenced T cells were considered lower bounds and underestimates. The long-lived group showed more naive CD4+ T cells, fewer expanded clones and increased TCR diversity than the aged group, suggesting age selection. Because donor CMV infection status was unknown, age-related changes in expanded clonotypes were potentially confounded. Bulk unsorted PBMC profiling prevented conclusive comparison of naive and antigen-experienced compartments. Observed TCR beta diversity per million T cells fell roughly linearly with age, and a significant reduction was already apparent by age around 40.

Systemically healthy Caucasian individuals from Russia, 39 in total and aged about 6 to 100 years, were included as donors. Ten milliliters of peripheral blood were drawn from each donor into EDTA-treated Vacutainer tubes. Ficoll-Paque density-gradient centrifugation was used to isolate PBMCs, with at least 7 million per sample. Total RNA, at least 6 micrograms per sample, was extracted from PBMCs with Trizol reagent. For every donor, flow cytometry on a PBMC aliquot measured the percentage of naive CD45RAhigh/CD27high T cells. Spanning cysteine to phenylalanine, the CDR3 consists of 13 amino acids. The retained sequence is limited to the CDR3, 39 bases, with the frame set at the first base. Via the germline V gene (reference sequence), CDR1 is SEHNR and CDR2 FQNEAQ.

This receptor chain uses TRBV7-9 and TRBJ2-1, with the D gene tentatively TRBD1 or TRBD2, based on 5 matching bases in each. The better agreement between TRBJ2-5 and the DNA end casts doubt on the J call. This TCR was recovered from a woman aged 70-85 years in good health. The sequenced material came from blood. This receptor has the CDR3 CASRPDSRGTQYF. The nucleotide sequence is TGTGCCAGCAGACCAGACAGTCGGGGGACCCAGTACTTC.